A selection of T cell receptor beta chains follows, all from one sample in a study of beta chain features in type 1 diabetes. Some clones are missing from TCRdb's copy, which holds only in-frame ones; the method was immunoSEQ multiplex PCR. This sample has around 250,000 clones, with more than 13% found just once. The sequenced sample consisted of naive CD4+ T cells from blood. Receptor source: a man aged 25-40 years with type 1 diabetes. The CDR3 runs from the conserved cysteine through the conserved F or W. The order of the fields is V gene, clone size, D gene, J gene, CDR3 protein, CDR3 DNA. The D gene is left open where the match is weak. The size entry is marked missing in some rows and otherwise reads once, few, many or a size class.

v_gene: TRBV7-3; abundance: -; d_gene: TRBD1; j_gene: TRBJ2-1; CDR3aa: CASSLETGSEQFF; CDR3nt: TGTGCCAGCAGCTTAGAGACAGGGAGTGAGCAGTTCTTC
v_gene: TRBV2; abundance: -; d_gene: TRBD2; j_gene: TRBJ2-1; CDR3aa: CAKREGLYNEQFF; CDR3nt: TGTGCCAAACGGGAGGGGCTCTACAATGAGCAGTTCTTC
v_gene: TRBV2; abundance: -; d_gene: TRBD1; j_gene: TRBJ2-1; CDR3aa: CAISWGTGYNEQFF; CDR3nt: TGTGCCATTTCCTGGGGGACAGGGTACAATGAGCAGTTCTTC
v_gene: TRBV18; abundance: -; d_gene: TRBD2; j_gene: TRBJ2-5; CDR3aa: CASSLGRALETQYF; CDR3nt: TGTGCCAGCTCACTCGGGAGGGCCCTAGAGACCCAGTACTTC
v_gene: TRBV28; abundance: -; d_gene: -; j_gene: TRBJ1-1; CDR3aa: CASRTTGRNTEAFF; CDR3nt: TGTGCCAGCAGGACCACAGGCCGGAACACTGAAGCTTTCTTT
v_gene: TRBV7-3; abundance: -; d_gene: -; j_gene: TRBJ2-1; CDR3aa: CASSLQGGAEQFF; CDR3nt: TGTGCCAGCAGCTTACAGGGGGGAGCGGAGCAGTTCTTC
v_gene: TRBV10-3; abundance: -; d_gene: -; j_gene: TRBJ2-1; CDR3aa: CAISEGTVSREQFF; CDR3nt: TGTGCCATCAGTGAGGGTACGGTCTCGCGTGAGCAGTTCTTC
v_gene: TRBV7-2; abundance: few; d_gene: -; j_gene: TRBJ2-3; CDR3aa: CASGGTDRRDTQYF; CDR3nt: TGTGCCAGCGGAGGGACTGACCGTCGAGATACGCAGTATTTT
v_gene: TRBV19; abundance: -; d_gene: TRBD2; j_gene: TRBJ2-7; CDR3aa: CASSINGRSSYEQYF; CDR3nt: TGTGCCAGTAGTATAAACGGGAGGAGCTCCTACGAGCAGTACTTC
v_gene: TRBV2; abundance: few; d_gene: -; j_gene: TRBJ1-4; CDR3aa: CASSRTATNEKLFF; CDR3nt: TGTGCCAGCAGTAGGACAGCAACTAATGAAAAACTGTTTTTT
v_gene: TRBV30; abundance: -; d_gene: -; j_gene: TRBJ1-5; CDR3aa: CAWSEGRAYNQPQHF; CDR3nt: TGTGCCTGGAGTGAGGGCAGGGCTTACAATCAGCCCCAGCATTTT
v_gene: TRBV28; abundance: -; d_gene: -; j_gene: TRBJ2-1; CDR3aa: CASSQNRASSNEQFF; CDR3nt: TGTGCCAGCAGTCAGAACAGGGCAAGTTCAAATGAGCAGTTCTTC
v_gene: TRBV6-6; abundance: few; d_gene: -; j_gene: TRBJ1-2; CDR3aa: CASSDRGGYGYTF; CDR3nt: TGTGCCAGCAGTGATAGGGGGGGCTATGGCTACACCTTC
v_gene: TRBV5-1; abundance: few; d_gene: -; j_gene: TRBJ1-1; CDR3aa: CASSSEMNTEAFF; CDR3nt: TGCGCCAGCAGCTCCGAGATGAACACTGAAGCTTTCTTT
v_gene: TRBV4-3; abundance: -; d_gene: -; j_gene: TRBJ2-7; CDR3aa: CASSQDLGGYEQYF; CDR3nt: TGCGCCAGCAGCCAAGATCTGGGAGGCTACGAGCAGTACTTC
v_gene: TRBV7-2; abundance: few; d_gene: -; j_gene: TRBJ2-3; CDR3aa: CASSQSGISTDTQYF; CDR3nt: TGTGCCAGCAGCCAAAGCGGAATTAGCACAGATACGCAGTATTTT
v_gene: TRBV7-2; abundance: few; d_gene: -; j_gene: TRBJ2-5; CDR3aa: CASSLPTISTRETQYF; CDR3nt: TGTGCCAGCAGCCTCCCGACTATCTCCACGCGGGAGACCCAGTACTTC
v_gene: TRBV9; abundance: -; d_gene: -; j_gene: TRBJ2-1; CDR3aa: CASSPDGQSSYNEQFF; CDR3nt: TGTGCCAGCAGCCCAGACGGACAGAGCTCCTACAATGAGCAGTTCTTC
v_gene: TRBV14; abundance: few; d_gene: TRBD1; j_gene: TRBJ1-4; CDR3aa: CASSSDRAGKLFF; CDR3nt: TGTGCCAGCAGCTCGGACAGGGCCGGAAAACTGTTTTTT
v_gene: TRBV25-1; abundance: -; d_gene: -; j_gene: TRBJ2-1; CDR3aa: CASTQASYNEQFF; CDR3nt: TGTGCCAGCACGCAAGCGTCATACAATGAGCAGTTCTTC
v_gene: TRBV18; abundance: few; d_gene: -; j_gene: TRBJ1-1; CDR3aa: CASSPPSLMNTEAFF; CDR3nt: TGTGCCAGCTCACCACCGTCACTTATGAACACTGAAGCTTTCTTT
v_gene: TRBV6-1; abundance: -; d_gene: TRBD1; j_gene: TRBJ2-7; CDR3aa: CASSTTGGRDREQYF; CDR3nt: TGTGCCAGCAGTACGACAGGGGGCAGAGACAGGGAGCAGTACTTC
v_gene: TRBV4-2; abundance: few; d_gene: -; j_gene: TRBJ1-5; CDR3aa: CASSQGTLSNQPQHF; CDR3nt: TGTGCCAGCAGCCAAGGGACATTAAGCAATCAGCCCCAGCATTTT
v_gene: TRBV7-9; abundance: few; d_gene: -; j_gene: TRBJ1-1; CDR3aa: CASSLYYNTEAFF; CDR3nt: TGTGCCAGCAGCTTATATTATAACACTGAAGCTTTCTTT
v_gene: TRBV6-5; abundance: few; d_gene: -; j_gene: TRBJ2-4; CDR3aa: CASTSLLAKNIQYF; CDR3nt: TGTGCCAGCACCTCCCTACTAGCCAAAAACATTCAGTACTTC
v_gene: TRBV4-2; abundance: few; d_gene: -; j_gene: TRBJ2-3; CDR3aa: CASSLPPTDTQYF; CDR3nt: TGTGCCAGCAGCCTCCCCCCAACAGATACGCAGTATTTT
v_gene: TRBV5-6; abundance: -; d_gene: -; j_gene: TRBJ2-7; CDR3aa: CASSRIPGGIYEQYF; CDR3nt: TGTGCCAGCAGCCGAATTCCTGGGGGGATCTACGAGCAGTACTTC
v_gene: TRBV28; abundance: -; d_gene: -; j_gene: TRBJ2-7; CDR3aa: CASSLGGGSSYEQYF; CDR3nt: TGTGCCAGCAGTTTAGGCGGGGGCAGTTCCTACGAGCAGTACTTC
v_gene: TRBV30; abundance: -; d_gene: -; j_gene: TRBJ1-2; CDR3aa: CAWDVGVRTYGYTF; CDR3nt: TGTGCCTGGGATGTCGGGGTCCGGACCTATGGCTACACCTTC
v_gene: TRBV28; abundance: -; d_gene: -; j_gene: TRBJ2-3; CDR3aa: CASYAGTSTDTQYF; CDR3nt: TGTGCCAGCTACGCGGGGACGAGCACAGATACGCAGTATTTT
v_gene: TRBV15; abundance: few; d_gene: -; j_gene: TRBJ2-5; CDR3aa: CATSRDGPDSPNF; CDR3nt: TGTGCCACCAGCAGAGATGGGCCGGATTCCCCTAACTTC
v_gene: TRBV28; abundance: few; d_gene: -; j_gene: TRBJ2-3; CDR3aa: CAIVGLPYDTQYF; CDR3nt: TGTGCCATCGTGGGACTCCCCTATGATACGCAGTATTTT
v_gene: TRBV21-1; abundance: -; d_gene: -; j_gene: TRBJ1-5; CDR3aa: CASSKWSVTNSNQPQHF; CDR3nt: TGTGCCAGCAGCAAATGGTCAGTCACCAATAGCAATCAGCCCCAGCATTTT
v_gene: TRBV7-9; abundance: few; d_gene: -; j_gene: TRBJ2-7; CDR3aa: CASSLSWSEQYF; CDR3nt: TGTGCCAGCAGCTTAAGTTGGAGCGAGCAGTACTTC
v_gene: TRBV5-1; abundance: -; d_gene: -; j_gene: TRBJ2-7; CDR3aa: CASSFQGVYEQYF; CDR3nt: TGCGCCAGCAGCTTCCAGGGTGTCTACGAGCAGTACTTC
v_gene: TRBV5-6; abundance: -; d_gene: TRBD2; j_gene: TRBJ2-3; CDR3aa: CASSMKEGLATWDTQYF; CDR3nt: TGTGCCAGCAGCATGAAGGAGGGACTAGCGACATGGGATACGCAGTATTTT
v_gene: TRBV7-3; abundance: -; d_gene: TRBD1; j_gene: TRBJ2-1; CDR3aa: CASSSSPTGGRDEQFF; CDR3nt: TGTGCCAGCAGCTCGAGCCCGACAGGGGGCCGAGATGAGCAGTTCTTC